The 5 T cell receptor beta chains below were found in one sample sequenced in a study of shared clonotypes between healthy human individuals. TCRdb's copy holds only in-frame clones and misses some; the assay was immunoSEQ multiplex PCR. This sample has fewer than 1.8 million clones, with 98% found just once. Sequenced sample: naive CD4+ T cells sorted from blood. The subset: CD45RA+ positively selected. The receptors were gathered from a man aged 25-45 years in good health.

J is TRBJ2-7 and V is TRBV10-2; the match to TRBD2 covers 8 bases. Germline trimming cut 3 bases from V and 7 bases from J; bases unmatched to any gene: 23. CDR1 and CDR2 (germline): WSHSY, SAAADI. The CDR3 is 19 residues long. The CDR3 sequence: CASSDSPGTSAAPGREQYF. In DNA, the CDR3 is TGCGCCAGCAGTGATTCACCCGGGACTAGTGCAGCCCCCGGAAGGGAGCAGTACTTC.

The gene calls are TRBV6-5 and TRBJ1-1; D is perhaps TRBD1 (6 bases). Per germline, CDR1 MNHEY and CDR2 SVGAGI. The CDR3 contains 15 residues. V lost 5 bases, J lost 1 base, and 14 bases lay in between. The CDR3 DNA sequence: TGTGCCAGCAGTCCACACGGGGGGCAGAACACTGAAGCTTTCTTT. It specifies CASSPHGGQNTEAFF.

As for this clone: This same CDR3 is encoded by further DNA sequences in the sample. V is TRBV18 and J is TRBJ2-3; D unresolved. V was shortened by 2 bases and J by 4 bases, with 4 bases between the two germline ends. The germline V gene encodes CDR1 KGHSH and CDR2 LQKENI. The CDR3 consists of 12 residues. DNA for the CDR3: TGTGCCAGCTCACCATTGGCAGATACGCAGTATTTT. Its translation is CASSPLADTQYF.

The rearrangement links TRBV14 to TRBJ1-4; D is unresolved. The germline V gene has CDR1 SGHDN and CDR2 FVKESK. The V end lost 0 bases, the J end lost 5 bases, and 10 bases lay between the germline ends. The CDR3 consists of 15 residues. CDR3 nucleotide sequence: TGTGCCAGCAGCCAAGACGCACCAGTGAATGAAAAACTGTTTTTT. Residues: CASSQDAPVNEKLFF.

The chain links TRBV10-3 to TRBJ2-7; the D gene could be TRBD1 or TRBD2 (5 bases each). Germline V gene lookup returns CDR1 ENHRY and CDR2 SYGVKD. This CDR3 region has 14 residues. V dropped 10 bases and J dropped 3 bases, with 19 bases sitting between them. CDR3 in DNA: TGTGCCACATCGAGGGCAGGGACCTTCTACGAGCAGTACTTC. It is translated as CATSRAGTFYEQYF.